The rows below give T cell receptor beta chains drawn from one sample of a study of T cells in Graves' hyperthyroidism and ophthalmopathy. MiXCR was run by TCRdb on the multiplex PCR reads, yielding one entry per CDR3 protein. In the table there are roughly 750,000 distinct CDR3 sequences, 16% of which are singletons. Specimen: blood. Receptors originate from a man aged 18-30 years with Graves' hyperthyroidism. Each CDR3 is given with its conserved first and last residue. The order of the fields is V gene, clone size, D gene, J gene, CDR3 DNA, CDR3 protein. The D gene is left open where the match is weak. The listing skips clone size in some rows; elsewhere it reads once, few, many or a size class.

TRBV14,.,.,TRBJ2-1,TGTGCCAGCAGCCAAAGGGCCGGGACGGACTACAATGAGCAGTTCTTC,CASSQRAGTDYNEQFF
TRBV29-1,few,TRBD1,TRBJ1-5,TGCAGCGTTGAAGAGGGGACAGGGGGCCCGGATCAGCCCCAGCATTTT,CSVEEGTGGPDQPQHF
TRBV29-1,.,.,TRBJ2-5,TGCAGCGTTGACGGGAGAGAAGAGACCCAGTACTTC,CSVDGREETQYF
TRBV2,many,.,TRBJ1-1,TGTGCCAGCAGGGTTGAGGGCGGTGGCACTGAAGCTTTCTTT,CASRVEGGGTEAFF
TRBV28,once,.,TRBJ1-1,TGTGCCAGCAGCTTCCCGGGACCGAACACTGAAGCTTTCTTT,CASSFPGPNTEAFF
TRBV29-1,few,.,TRBJ2-7,TGCAGCGTGGCCCCGGATTTGCGAGAGCAGTACTTC,CSVAPDLREQYF
TRBV11-2,many,.,TRBJ2-7,TGTGCCAGCAGCTTAGGGGGTGGCTGGGAGCAGTACTTC,CASSLGGGWEQYF
TRBV7-6,many,TRBD1,TRBJ2-1,TGTGCCAGCAGCGACGGGACAGGGCAAAATGAGCAGTTCTTC,CASSDGTGQNEQFF
TRBV6-1,many,.,TRBJ1-6,TGTGCCAGTCTGGGTGGGAATTCACCCCTCCACTTT,CASLGGNSPLHF
TRBV10-3,many,TRBD1,TRBJ2-7,TGTGCCATCAGTTCACAGGGGGACGACGAGCAGTACTTC,CAISSQGDDEQYF
TRBV6-1,many,.,TRBJ1-2,TGTGCCAGCAGTGTCCGGGCCCATGGCTACACCTTC,CASSVRAHGYTF
TRBV7-3,many,.,TRBJ2-7,TGTGCCAGCAGCTTAGGACTGGGCGACTACGAGCAGTACTTC,CASSLGLGDYEQYF
TRBV30,few,.,TRBJ1-1,TGTGCCTGGAGTCCGGACTTGCCCATGAACACTGAAGCTTTCTTT,CAWSPDLPMNTEAFF
TRBV14,few,.,TRBJ2-1,TGTGCCAGCAGCCAAAATACTTTTACGTGGGCACGGAATGAGCAGTTCTTC,CASSQNTFTWARNEQFF
TRBV27,many,TRBD1,TRBJ1-5,TGTGCCAGCAGTAAAGAACAGGGGGCGCTGGGCAATCAGCCCCAGCATTTT,CASSKEQGALGNQPQHF
TRBV7-9,many,.,TRBJ2-5,TGTGCCAGCAGCCCAGGAGAGCAAGTGGCGGGAAAAGAGACCCAGTACTTC,CASSPGEQVAGKETQYF
TRBV6-1,.,TRBD1,TRBJ2-5,TGTGCCAGCAGTCAAACGCGGGACAGGCTAGAGACCCAGTACTTC,CASSQTRDRLETQYF
TRBV25-1,few,.,TRBJ2-5,TGTGCCAGCAGTGGGGATCCCGGAGAGACCCAGTACTTC,CASSGDPGETQYF
TRBV11-3,few,TRBD2,TRBJ2-3,TGTGCCAGCAGCTTCGGCGGGAGGGCGGAGGATACGCAGTATTTT,CASSFGGRAEDTQYF
TRBV6-1,.,TRBD2,TRBJ2-1,TGTGCCAGCAGTCCGACCCTAATAGCGGGGGAGGGCGGTGAGCAGTTCTTC,CASSPTLIAGEGGEQFF
TRBV10-3,.,.,TRBJ1-2,TGTGCCATCAACGAGGGAAAGGGTGATGGCTACACCTTC,CAINEGKGDGYTF
TRBV29-1,.,.,TRBJ2-7,TGCAGCGCCAAAGGAGGCGACGAGCAGTACTTC,CSAKGGDEQYF
TRBV11-2,many,TRBD1,TRBJ2-7,TGTGCCAGCAGCTTAGGGGACAGGGACTCCTACGAGCAGTACTTC,CASSLGDRDSYEQYF
TRBV2,.,.,TRBJ2-5,TGTGCCAGCAGTGTCGACGCCCAGGGGTTAGTCCAAGAGACCCAGTACTTC,CASSVDAQGLVQETQYF
TRBV7-9,.,TRBD1,TRBJ2-3,TGTGCCAGCAGCGTCTATGGGACAGCCAGCACAGATACGCAGTATTTT,CASSVYGTASTDTQYF
TRBV28,.,TRBD2,TRBJ2-7,TGTGCCAGCAGCCCGGGACAGCGATCTAGCGGGAGGTTCTACGAGCAGTACTTC,CASSPGQRSSGRFYEQYF
TRBV20-1,few,.,TRBJ1-1,TGCAGTGCTCCGAACAGGGTTAACACTGAAGCTTTCTTT,CSAPNRVNTEAFF
TRBV7-9,.,.,TRBJ2-5,TGTGCCAGCAGCTTAGTCGCGTCGTCGGGCTACGGTGGGGAGACCCAGTACTTC,CASSLVASSGYGGETQYF
TRBV9,many,TRBD2,TRBJ2-5,TGTGCCAGCAGCGTAGGGGCTAGCGGGAGTCCGGAGACCCAGTACTTC,CASSVGASGSPETQYF
TRBV24-1,.,.,TRBJ2-1,TGTGCCACCAGTGGTCAGACAGATGGGGAGCAGTTCTTC,CATSGQTDGEQFF
TRBV27,few,TRBD2,TRBJ2-2,TGTGCCAGCAGTTTGGCGGTAGCGGGAGACACCGGGGAGCTGTTTTTT,CASSLAVAGDTGELFF
TRBV11-2,many,.,TRBJ2-5,TGTGCCAGCAGCTTACTGGAGGCATCGACAGGGACCCAGTACTTC,CASSLLEASTGTQYF
TRBV7-9,few,TRBD1,TRBJ1-5,TGTGCCAGCAGCTTCTCACCGACAGGGATAAGCAATCAGCCCCAGCATTTT,CASSFSPTGISNQPQHF
TRBV6-1,.,.,TRBJ1-2,TGTGCCAGCATGAGGATGTGGACGGAGGTTGCATATGGCTACACCTTC,CASMRMWTEVAYGYTF
TRBV2,many,.,TRBJ2-1,TGTGCCAGCAGTGAAAGACTGCAGTACAATGAGCAGTTCTTC,CASSERLQYNEQFF
TRBV6-9,.,TRBD1,TRBJ2-1,TGTGCCAGCACTTGGGACAGGGGGGATGAGCAGTTCTTC,CASTWDRGDEQFF
TRBV20-1,many,.,TRBJ2-1,TGCAGTGCTAGAGCAATGGACAGTGGGGATTTCGATGAGCAGTTCTTC,CSARAMDSGDFDEQFF
TRBV5-6,.,TRBD1,TRBJ2-5,TGTGCCAGCAGCGTAGAACCGGGACAGGGGGGAGAGACCCAGTACTTC,CASSVEPGQGGETQYF
TRBV28,many,.,TRBJ2-1,TGTGCCAGCAGACACCCGGGAACTAGGGGTGAGCAGTTCTTC,CASRHPGTRGEQFF
TRBV20-1,.,.,TRBJ1-2,TGCAGTGCTAGGGGAGTTGGCTACACCTTC,CSARGVGYTF
TRBV28,many,.,TRBJ1-2,TGTGCCAGCACCTTCGGGGACAAGACCGTTCACGGCTACACCTTC,CASTFGDKTVHGYTF
TRBV19,.,.,TRBJ2-3,TGTGCCAGTACCCTAGGCGTCGGCGCAGATACGCAGTATTTT,CASTLGVGADTQYF
TRBV28,many,TRBD1,TRBJ1-5,TGTGCCAGCAGTCCACCGGACAGGGTAGAGCGTCAGCCCCAGCATTTT,CASSPPDRVERQPQHF
TRBV12-3/TRBV12-4,few,.,TRBJ2-2,TGTGCCAGCAGTTTCGGAGCGTTGACCGGGGAGCTGTTTTTT,CASSFGALTGELFF
TRBV28,many,.,TRBJ2-5,TGTGCCAGCAGTCGGACGGTTCGGGAGACCCAGTACTTC,CASSRTVRETQYF
TRBV28,many,.,TRBJ2-1,TGTGCCAGCAGTCTCCTTGACAATGAGCAGTTCTTC,CASSLLDNEQFF
TRBV11-2,many,.,TRBJ2-3,TGTGCCAGCAGCCGAGGGACCTACACAGATACGCAGTATTTT,CASSRGTYTDTQYF
TRBV4-3,few,.,TRBJ1-6,TGCGCCAGCAGCCAAGATAAGGAAGGGAATTCACCCCTCCACTTT,CASSQDKEGNSPLHF
TRBV27,many,.,TRBJ2-7,TGTGCCAGCAGGGTTCTAGCTTCCTACGAGCAGTACTTC,CASRVLASYEQYF
TRBV29-1,.,TRBD1,TRBJ2-7,TGCAGCGTTATGGGACAGGGGGTAAACGAGCAGTACTTC,CSVMGQGVNEQYF
TRBV28,few,.,TRBJ2-7,TGTGCCAGCAGACGGACGGTCTCCTACGAGCAGTACTTC,CASRRTVSYEQYF
TRBV11-1,.,.,TRBJ2-1,TGTGCCAGCAGCGAGTCGGGGGAACGTTACAATGAGCAGTTCTTC,CASSESGERYNEQFF
TRBV30,many,TRBD2,TRBJ2-7,TGTGCCTGGAGTGGCCGACGGCTAGCGGGAGAGTACGAGCAGTACTTC,CAWSGRRLAGEYEQYF
TRBV2,many,.,TRBJ1-1,TGTGCCAGCAGTGAAGCCCGAGGTAGATTCGGTGAAGCTTTCTTT,CASSEARGRFGEAFF